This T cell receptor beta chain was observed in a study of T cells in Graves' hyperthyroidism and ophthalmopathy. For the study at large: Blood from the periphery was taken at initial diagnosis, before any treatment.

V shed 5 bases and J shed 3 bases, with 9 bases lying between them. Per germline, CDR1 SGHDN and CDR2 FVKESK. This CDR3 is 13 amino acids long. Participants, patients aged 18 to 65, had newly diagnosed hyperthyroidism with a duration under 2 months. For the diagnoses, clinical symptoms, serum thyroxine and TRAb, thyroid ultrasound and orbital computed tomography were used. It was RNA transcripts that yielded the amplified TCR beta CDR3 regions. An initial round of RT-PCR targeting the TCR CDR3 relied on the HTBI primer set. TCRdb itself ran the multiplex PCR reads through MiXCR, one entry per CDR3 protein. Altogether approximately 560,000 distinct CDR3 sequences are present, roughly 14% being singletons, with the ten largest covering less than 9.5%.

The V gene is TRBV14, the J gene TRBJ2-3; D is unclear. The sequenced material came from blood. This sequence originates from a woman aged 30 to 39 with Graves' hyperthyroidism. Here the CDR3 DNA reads TGTGCCAGCAGCTACATAGGAACAGATACGCAGTATTTT. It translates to CASSYIGTDTQYF.